The 17 T cell receptor beta chains in this list originate from one sample, sequenced in a study of T cell changes during pregnancy in multiple sclerosis. Data came from immunoSEQ multiplex PCR; TCRdb stores just in-frame clones and leaves some out. The sample lists around 52,000 clones, about 92% occurring once. The sequences come from CD4+ T cells from peripheral blood mononuclear cells, collected after pregnancy. These receptors all come from a female donor in good health, enrolled as a control in a pregnancy study.

J is TRBJ2-1 and V is TRBV10-3; D call uncertain. The CDR3 is made up of 13 amino acids. The ends were cut back, 8 bases at V and 6 bases at J, with 14 bases in the middle. The V gene's germline CDR1 is ENHRY and CDR2 SYGVKD. As DNA, the CDR3 is TGTGCCATCGGTGCGTTACTTGTCAATGAGCAGTTCTTC. This gives the protein CAIGALLVNEQFF.

This rearrangement joins TRBV5-6 to TRBJ1-1, with D hard to call. V was cut by 4 bases and J by 3 bases, with 4 bases left in between. Germline V gene data show CDR1 as SGHDT and CDR2 as YYEEEE. This CDR3 has 11 amino acids. CDR3 region: CASSLYTEAFF. DNA for the CDR3: TGTGCCAGCAGCCTCTACACTGAAGCTTTCTTT.

This chain links TRBV11-2 with TRBJ1-3; TRBD1 matches 8 bases. Trimming took 3 bases from V and 4 from J; bases not matched to a gene: 8. There are 16 residues in the CDR3. The germline V gene has CDR1 SGHAT and CDR2 FQNNGV. The DNA of the CDR3 is TGTGCCAGCAGCTTTCATCCGGGACAGGTGGGAAACACCATATATTTT. This gives the protein CASSFHPGQVGNTIYF.

The chain employs TRBV7-2 and TRBJ2-7, with 11 bases matching TRBD1. The ends lost 1 base at V and 3 bases at J; junction bases unmatched: 5. The CDR3 is 16 amino acids. Germline CDR1 reads SGHTA; CDR2 reads FQGNSA. The CDR3 bases are TGTGCCAGCAGCTTAGTTAAGGGACAGGGGGGCTACGAGCAGTACTTC. Encoded protein: CASSLVKGQGGYEQYF. Combining the CDR3 with reference TRBV7-2 and TRBJ2-7 gives the whole variable domain GAGVSQSPSNKVTEKGKDVELRCDPISGHTALYWYRQSLGQGLEFLIYFQGNSAPDKSGLPSDRFSAERTGGSVSTLTIQRTQQEDSAVYLCASSLVKGQGGYEQYFGPGTRLTVT.

The chain carries TRBV2 and TRBJ1-4, with 9 bases lining up with TRBD1. The CDR3 has 16 amino acids. Germline V gene data show CDR1 as SNHLY and CDR2 as FYNNEI. Trimming cost V 2 bases and J 8 bases; bases outside gene matches: 9. This CDR3 is CASSESMGQGGEKLFF. CDR3 coding DNA: TGTGCCAGCAGTGAATCAATGGGACAGGGTGGGGAAAAACTGTTTTTT.

J is TRBJ2-3 and V is TRBV11-2; TRBD2 matches 12 bases. Germline loops: CDR1 SGHAT, CDR2 FQNNGV. The CDR3 totals 16 residues. The J segment lost 0 bases and the V segment lost 7 bases, leaving 5 bases of the junction unmatched. CDR3 loop: CASTLTSGGSTDTQYF. The DNA for the CDR3 is TGTGCCAGCACCTTGACTAGCGGGGGTAGCACAGATACGCAGTATTTT.

The V call is TRBV7-3, the J call TRBJ2-5; D possibly corresponds to TRBD2 (6 bases). The V and J ends lost 5 bases and 5 bases respectively, with 15 bases between them. Germline assignment: CDR1 SGHTA and CDR2 FQGTGA. There are 14 residues in the CDR3. Written as DNA, the CDR3 is TGTGCCAGCAGCGGAGGGGCCCTTGGGGAGACCCAGTACTTC. As protein: CASSGGALGETQYF.

V and J are TRBV28 and TRBJ2-1; D call uncertain. In germline, CDR1 is MDHEN, CDR2 SYDVKM. The length of the CDR3 is 12 residues. The germline V and J ends were trimmed by 7 bases and 7 bases, with 11 bases remaining between them. The CDR3 sequence: CASTPDINEQFF. CDR3 DNA: TGTGCCAGCACCCCCGACATTAATGAGCAGTTCTTC.

The genes are TRBV5-4 and TRBJ2-2; weak D call: TRBD2 (5 bases). The CDR3 extends over 15 amino acids. From germline, CDR1 is SGHNT and CDR2 YYREEE (reference sequence). The V gene lost 2 bases and the J gene lost 6 bases, with 14 bases spanning the gap. The CDR3 sequence is CASSFEASLAGELFF. The CDR3 nucleotides are TGTGCCAGCAGCTTTGAGGCTAGCCTCGCCGGGGAGCTGTTTTTT.

This rearrangement joins TRBV6-5 to TRBJ1-1; 7 bases map to TRBD1. This CDR3 contains 15 residues. V lost 2 bases to trimming and J lost 0 bases; unmatched junction nucleotides: 3. The germline V gene encodes CDR1 MNHEY and CDR2 SVGAGI. The CDR3 spells CASSYRDRLNTEAFF. As DNA, the CDR3 is TGTGCCAGCAGTTACCGGGACAGACTGAACACTGAAGCTTTCTTT.

The chain carries TRBV6-6 and TRBJ1-2; TRBD1 matches 7 bases. The germline CDR1 and CDR2 sequences are MNHNY and SVGAGI (reference sequence). Trimming at V came to 7 bases and at J to 4 bases, leaving 3 bases not matched to a gene. The CDR3 sequence is 12 residues long. CDR3: CASTPGGYGYTF. CDR3 DNA: TGTGCCAGCACGCCAGGGGGCTATGGCTACACCTTC.

The chain joins TRBV7-3 to TRBJ1-2; 9 bases map to TRBD1. The CDR3 spans 14 residues. Germline-derived CDR1 and CDR2 are SGHTA and FQGTGA. The V segment lost 3 bases and the J segment 2 bases; nucleotides outside the gene matches: 1. The CDR3 DNA follows: TGTGCCAGCAGCTTCGGGACAGGGAACTATGGCTACACCTTC. It encodes CASSFGTGNYGYTF.

The rearrangement links TRBV18 to TRBJ2-7; 7 positions agree with TRBD1. Losses at the gene ends were 6 bases for V and 3 bases for J; bases not matched to a gene: 11. This CDR3 contains 15 residues. The germline V gene has CDR1 KGHSH and CDR2 LQKENI. The CDR3 DNA reads as TGTGCCAGCTCGCCTAATCGACAGGGAATCTACGAGCAGTACTTC. Its translation: CASSPNRQGIYEQYF.

The V and J genes are TRBV28 and TRBJ2-4; 7 nucleotides agree with TRBD2. The J segment lost 7 bases and the V segment lost 6 bases, leaving 9 bases of the junction unmatched. The CDR3 consists of 14 residues. Germline V lookup: CDR1 MDHEN, CDR2 SYDVKM. The CDR3 loop reads CASRKRLAANIQYF. DNA of the CDR3: TGTGCCAGCAGGAAAAGACTAGCAGCTAACATTCAGTACTTC. Full variable domain (rest looked up from reference TRBV28 and TRBJ2-4): DVKVTQSSRYLVKRTGEKVFLECVQDMDHENMFWYRQDPGLGLRLIYFSYDVKMKEKGDIPEGYSVSREKKERFSLILESASTNQTSMYLCASRKRLAANIQYFGAGTRLSVL.

This rearrangement joins TRBV7-8 to TRBJ1-3, with a weak D call TRBD1 (5 bases). The CDR3 runs to 15 residues. Germline-derived CDR1 and CDR2 are SGHVS and FQNEAQ. V was clipped by 7 bases and J by 4 bases, with 17 bases between them. CDR3 region: CASTPGHTMGNTIYF. CDR3 coding DNA: TGTGCCAGCACCCCAGGGCATACGATGGGAAACACCATATATTTT.

The chain couples TRBV29-1 to TRBJ2-1; 10 bases are shared with TRBD2. The V gene end was trimmed by 4 bases and the J gene end by 13 bases; junction bases not matched to a gene: 7. CDR3 length: 12 residues. Germline CDR1 is SQVTM and CDR2 is ANQGSEA. The chain's CDR3 is CSVGTSGGAQFF. The CDR3 DNA reads as TGCAGCGTTGGGACGAGCGGGGGGGCACAGTTCTTC.

This clone was counted a single time. The chain has TRBV11-3 and TRBJ2-1, with 10 nucleotides matching TRBD1. Germline loops: CDR1 SGHNT, CDR2 YENEEA. Trimming cost V 5 bases and J 0 bases; bases outside gene matches: 7. The CDR3 totals 17 residues. This CDR3 reads CASSPGQGESSYNEQFF. In DNA, the CDR3 is TGTGCCAGCAGCCCAGGACAGGGGGAAAGCTCCTACAATGAGCAGTTCTTC.